This T cell receptor (beta chain) was captured in a study of T cell changes during pregnancy in multiple sclerosis. Sequenced by immunoSEQ multiplex PCR; TCRdb stores in-frame clones only, minus some. The repertoire consists of tens of thousands of clones, with 85% to 95% occurring once and the leading ten covering more than 3%. Sample: CD8+ T cells from peripheral blood mononuclear cells, taken after pregnancy. This sequence was found in a female donor with multiple sclerosis, enrolled in a pregnancy study.

CDR3 amino acids: CASSLTPGEQYF. The CDR3 DNA is TGCGCCAGCAGCTTGACCCCAGGGGAGCAGTACTTC. V usage is TRBV5-1 and J usage is TRBJ2-7, with a weak D call TRBD1 (5 bases). Trimming removed 1 base at V and 7 bases at J, with 9 bases between. Germline lookup yields CDR1 SGHRS and CDR2 YFSETQ. The CDR3 loop spans 12 amino acids.